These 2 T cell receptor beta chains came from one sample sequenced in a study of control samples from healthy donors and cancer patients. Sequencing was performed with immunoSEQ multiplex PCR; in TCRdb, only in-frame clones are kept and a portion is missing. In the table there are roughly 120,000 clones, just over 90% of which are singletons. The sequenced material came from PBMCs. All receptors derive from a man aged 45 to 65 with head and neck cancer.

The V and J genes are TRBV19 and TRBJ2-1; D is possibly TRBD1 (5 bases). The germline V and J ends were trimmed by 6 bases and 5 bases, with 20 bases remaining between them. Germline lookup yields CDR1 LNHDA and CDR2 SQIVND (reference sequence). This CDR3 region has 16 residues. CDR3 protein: CASRALGAGQNNEQFF. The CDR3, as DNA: TGTGCCAGTAGGGCTTTAGGGGCAGGGCAAAACAATGAGCAGTTCTTC.

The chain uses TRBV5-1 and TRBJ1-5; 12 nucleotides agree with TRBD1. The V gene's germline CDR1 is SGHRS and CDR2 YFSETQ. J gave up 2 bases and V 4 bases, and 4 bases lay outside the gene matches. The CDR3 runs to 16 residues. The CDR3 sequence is CASSAGTGGGNQPQHF. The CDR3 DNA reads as TGCGCCAGCAGCGCCGGGACAGGGGGCGGCAATCAGCCCCAGCATTTT.